Listed below are T cell receptor beta chains from one sample, sequenced in a study of lymphopenia after photon versus proton radiotherapy. TCRdb keeps only in-frame clones here, not all; method: immunoSEQ multiplex PCR. This table holds more than 25,000 clones, around 86% found once. Material: peripheral blood, obtained from a patient treated with photon-based radiotherapy. These receptors came from a woman aged 45-59 years with pancreatic cancer. The CDR3 runs from the conserved cysteine through the conserved F or W. A D gene is named only where the DNA matches it firmly. Size tells how often a clone was seen (once, few, many) or the class of an expanded clone, and some rows leave it out.

D gene	J gene	clone size	V gene	CDR3 DNA	CDR3 protein
TRBD1	TRBJ1-4	NA	TRBV27	TGTGCCAGCAGTCCCCGGGACAGGGGAGTGGCAACTAATGAAAAACTGTTTTTT	CASSPRDRGVATNEKLFF
TRBD2	TRBJ2-1	NA	TRBV7-2	TGTGCCAGCAGCTCTAGATGGACTAGCGGGAGTAATGAGCAGTTCTTC	CASSSRWTSGSNEQFF
TRBD1	TRBJ1-4	NA	TRBV30	TGTGCCTGGAGTTTAGGACAGGGGGCTGGCGAAAAACTGTTTTTT	CAWSLGQGAGEKLFF
TRBD2	TRBJ2-1	NA	TRBV5-4	TGTGCCAGCAGCTTGGCGGGGACTAGCGGATTCTCCTACAATGAGCAGTTCTTC	CASSLAGTSGFSYNEQFF
TRBD1	TRBJ1-1	NA	TRBV7-6	TGTGCCAGCAGCTTAGGACAGGGGTTTGGCACTGAAGCTTTCTTT	CASSLGQGFGTEAFF
NA	TRBJ2-7	NA	TRBV6-5	TGTGCCAGCAGTTACACCGGGGAGGGGGGGTACGAGCAGTACTTC	CASSYTGEGGYEQYF
TRBD1	TRBJ2-6	NA	TRBV19	TGTGCCAGTAGCCGGGACAGAGCCAACTCTGGGGCCAACGTCCTGACTTTC	CASSRDRANSGANVLTF
NA	TRBJ1-5	NA	TRBV14	TGTGCCAGCAGCCCTACAGGGTCTAGTCAGCCCCAGCATTTT	CASSPTGSSQPQHF
TRBD1	TRBJ2-1	NA	TRBV11-2	TGTGCCAGCAGCTTCCACGGGACAGGGGCTCGAGCGGGGTACAATGAGCAGTTCTTC	CASSFHGTGARAGYNEQFF
TRBD2	TRBJ2-3	NA	TRBV5-6	TGTGCCAGCAGCTCGAGTCCCGGACTAGTCCCAGATACGCAGTATTTT	CASSSSPGLVPDTQYF
TRBD2	TRBJ2-1	NA	TRBV7-7	TGTGCCAGCAGCCTCGAACTAGCGGGGGGTCGGAATGAGCAGTTCTTC	CASSLELAGGRNEQFF
TRBD2	TRBJ2-5	NA	TRBV14	TGTGCCAGCAGCCAAGGGCACGGGAGGTCGGAGACCCAGTACTTC	CASSQGHGRSETQYF
NA	TRBJ2-3	NA	TRBV5-1	TGCGCCAGCAGCTTGGGATCCCGGCAGGGATCAGTTCAAGATACGCAGTATTTT	CASSLGSRQGSVQDTQYF
NA	TRBJ2-5	NA	TRBV28	TGTGCCAGCAGTAGAGGGGGATCCCAAGAGACCCAGTACTTC	CASSRGGSQETQYF
NA	TRBJ2-4	NA	TRBV2	TGTGCCAGCAGTAAAGACCGTAGCGAGAACATTCAGTACTTC	CASSKDRSENIQYF
NA	TRBJ1-1	NA	TRBV7-2	TGTGCCAGCAGCCCAAGGCAGGGTGGCACTGAAGCTTTCTTT	CASSPRQGGTEAFF
NA	TRBJ1-2	NA	TRBV19	TGTGCCAGTAGTATAGGGACCCTCGGGAGGGGCTACACCTTC	CASSIGTLGRGYTF
NA	TRBJ2-4	NA	TRBV7-2	TGTGCCAGCAGAACTACGGGAGTTGATAGCATTCAGTACTTC	CASRTTGVDSIQYF
NA	TRBJ1-2	NA	TRBV7-2	TGTGCCAGCAGCTTAGAGGCGGGTTATGGCTACACCTTC	CASSLEAGYGYTF
NA	TRBJ1-5	NA	TRBV19	TGTGCCAGTAGTATCCCGTTAAGCAATCAGCCCCAGCATTTT	CASSIPLSNQPQHF
TRBD1	TRBJ1-4	few	TRBV4-3	TGCGCCAGCAGCGAGCAACCGACAGGGATTGGAGGTGAAAAACTGTTTTTT	CASSEQPTGIGGEKLFF
TRBD1	TRBJ2-5	once	TRBV5-1	TGCGCCAGCAGCTTACAGGGGATCGGAGAGACCCAGTACTTC	CASSLQGIGETQYF
TRBD1	TRBJ1-4	NA	TRBV9	TGTGCCAGCAGCGTGGGAACAGGGGGCAAATACGAAAAACTGTTTTTT	CASSVGTGGKYEKLFF
NA	TRBJ2-5	NA	TRBV2	TGTGCCGGACAGAGTTTTGACTTCCAAGAGACCCAGTACTTC	CAGQSFDFQETQYF
NA	TRBJ2-7	NA	TRBV28	TGTGCCAGCAGTTTTATCCGACTACCGACCTACGAGCAGTACTTC	CASSFIRLPTYEQYF
NA	TRBJ2-1	NA	TRBV7-2	TGTGCCAGCAGCTCCTTGGATAGCGCTAACAATGAGCAGTTCTTC	CASSSLDSANNEQFF
NA	TRBJ1-5	NA	TRBV7-2	TGTGCCAGCAGCTTAGGGCGGGGGAGGAATCAGCCCCAGCATTTT	CASSLGRGRNQPQHF
NA	TRBJ1-1	NA	TRBV11-2	TGTGCCAGCAGTCGACAGATTATGAACACTGAAGCTTTCTTT	CASSRQIMNTEAFF
NA	TRBJ2-5	NA	TRBV28	TGTGCCAGCAGTCCCCAGAAGACCAGGGTGGGAGAGACCCAGTACTTC	CASSPQKTRVGETQYF
TRBD2	TRBJ2-1	NA	TRBV19	TGTGCCAGTAGTATTTTTAGCGGGAGAGGTCCCAGCTCCTACAATGAGCAGTTCTTC	CASSIFSGRGPSSYNEQFF
NA	TRBJ2-7	few	TRBV6-1	TGTGCCAGCAGTGGCCGCCCAAACGAGCAGTACTTC	CASSGRPNEQYF
TRBD1	TRBJ1-1	once	TRBV6-1	TGTGCCAGCAGCCTCGGACAGGGCACTGAAGCTTTCTTT	CASSLGQGTEAFF
NA	TRBJ1-5	once	TRBV6-5	TGTGCCAGCAGGTCAACAGGGAATCAGCCCCAGCATTTT	CASRSTGNQPQHF